The clone carrying this TCR beta chain has only a few counts. Its target is unknown. A sample-barcoded 5' primer and a J-beta primer mix were used in a second PCR of roughly 6 to 11 cycles. TCRdb reprocessed the 5' RACE reads via MiXCR and lists one record per CDR3 protein. Among some 1,000,000 distinct CDR3 sequences listed, approximately 26% were seen once. Samples had at least 6.5 million PBMCs isolated from them. The data stem from a study of blood T cells in healthy people across ages. Unmatched junction bases numbered 13, after V lost 3 bases and J lost 8 bases. There are 16 residues in the CDR3. From germline, CDR1 is DFQATT and CDR2 SNEGSKA (reference sequence). Broader study findings: Reliance upon unsorted PBMCs precluded definitive naive versus antigen-experienced comparison.

These same data were also listed under a study on T cells of mothers and their children. From that study: RNA extracted was entirely used for cDNA synthesis, roughly 1.4 ug per 15 ul.

The V and J genes are TRBV20-1 and TRBJ2-2, with TRBD2 matching over 9 bases. Source material: blood. The TCR originated in a girl under 10 years old in good health. This CDR3 is CSARDSGLARGGELFF. The CDR3 region has the DNA TGCAGTGCTAGGGACTCGGGACTAGCCCGAGGTGGGGAGCTGTTTTTT.